A selection of T cell receptor beta chains follows, all from one sample in a study of blood T cell repertoires in COVID-19. Here immunoSEQ multiplex PCR was the method, and the copy in TCRdb shows in-frame clones only, minus some. Of 210,000 or so clones listed, over 75% were seen once; the top ten hold about 2%. The sample taken for sequencing was peripheral blood. The receptor set was obtained from a man in his forties with active or convalescent COVID-19. CDR3s include the opening cysteine and the closing phenylalanine or tryptophan. D genes are given only for firm matches. Not all rows give a size; the values are once, few, many and, for expanded clones, a class.

>.|TRBV12-3/TRBV12-4|TRBD1|TRBJ1-2
TGTGCCACCCGGGACAGGACCAACTATGGCTACACCTTC
CATRDRTNYGYTF
>.|TRBV27|.|TRBJ2-3
TGTGCCAGCAGACCTGCAGGCACAGATACGCAGTATTTT
CASRPAGTDTQYF
>.|TRBV19|TRBD2|TRBJ2-7
TGTGCCAGTAGCCCCATGACTAGCGGGGCTGCCTACGAGCAGTACTTC
CASSPMTSGAAYEQYF
>.|TRBV5-1|TRBD1|TRBJ1-2
TGCGCCAGCAGCTTGGAGGGACAGGGTGAAGGCTACACCTTC
CASSLEGQGEGYTF
>.|TRBV10-1|.|TRBJ2-3
TGCGCCAGCAGTGTAAGAGGTGACAGCCTCACAGATACGCAGTATTTT
CASSVRGDSLTDTQYF
>.|TRBV19|TRBD1|TRBJ1-1
TGTGCCAGTAGTACCGACAGGGGATTCGCTAAGGGCACTGAAGCTTTCTTT
CASSTDRGFAKGTEAFF
>once|TRBV5-5|.|TRBJ1-1
TGTGCCAGCAACACAGGGCGGAACACTGAAGCTTTCTTT
CASNTGRNTEAFF
>.|TRBV9|.|TRBJ2-1
TGTGCCAGCAGCGTCCAGGGATCCGGCTACAATGAGCAGTTCTTC
CASSVQGSGYNEQFF
>.|TRBV7-7|.|TRBJ1-1
TGTGCTAGCAGCTTAGACAGGAACACTGAAGCTTTCTTT
CASSLDRNTEAFF
>.|TRBV5-4|TRBD2|TRBJ2-3
TGTGCCTCCTGGACTAGCGGGAGAAATACGCAGTATTTT
CASWTSGRNTQYF
>.|TRBV27|.|TRBJ2-1
TGTGCCAGCAGTGCCATCCTAGGCTCCTACAATGAGCAGTTCTTC
CASSAILGSYNEQFF
>few|TRBV29-1|.|TRBJ1-1
TGCAGCGTTCGGGACAACCGGAACACTGAAGCTTTCTTT
CSVRDNRNTEAFF
>.|TRBV5-1|TRBD1|TRBJ2-7
TGCGCCAGCAGCTGGCGGACAGGGGGGGAGCAGTACTTC
CASSWRTGGEQYF
>.|TRBV5-1|TRBD1|TRBJ1-1
TGCGCCAGCAGGCAGGGGGCCGAGAACACTGAAGCTTTCTTT
CASRQGAENTEAFF
>few|TRBV27|TRBD2|TRBJ2-7
TGTGCCAGCAGCCGAGAGGGACTAGCGGGTTACGAGCAGTACTTC
CASSREGLAGYEQYF
>.|TRBV6-5|.|TRBJ2-7
TGTGCCAGCAGTTACTCGAAGTCTAATTACGAGCAGTACTTC
CASSYSKSNYEQYF
>.|TRBV18|TRBD1|TRBJ2-3
TGTGCCAGCCGGCCCGCAGGGACAGGGGCAGATACGCAGTATTTT
CASRPAGTGADTQYF
>few|TRBV7-8|.|TRBJ1-6
TGTGCCAGCAGCGCCGAGGGCACGTCGGATTCACCCCTCCACTTT
CASSAEGTSDSPLHF
>.|TRBV3-1/TRBV3-2|TRBD1|TRBJ1-6
TGTGCCAGCAGCGATACTCAGGGGGTTTCCCCCCTCCACTTT
CASSDTQGVSPLHF
>.|TRBV9|.|TRBJ1-6
TGTGCCAGCAGCGTAGCCCGGGACATGGATTCACCCCTCCACTTT
CASSVARDMDSPLHF
>.|TRBV7-9|TRBD2|TRBJ2-2
TGTGCCAGCAGCCAAAGCGGGATCGCCACCGGGGAGCTGTTTTTT
CASSQSGIATGELFF
>.|TRBV18|TRBD1|TRBJ2-5
TGTGCCAGCTCACCACGGACAGGGCAAGAGACCCAGTACTTC
CASSPRTGQETQYF
>.|TRBV6-5|.|TRBJ1-2
TGTGCCAGCTCAGGGATAATCTCCTATGGCTACACCTTC
CASSGIISYGYTF
>.|TRBV3-1/TRBV3-2|.|TRBJ2-7
TGTGCCAGCAGCCTCCTAGGTGGAGGGGGCAGCTCCTACGAGCAGTACTTC
CASSLLGGGGSSYEQYF
>.|TRBV30|.|TRBJ1-1
TGTGCCTGGAGCGAACTTTCCTACGAAGCTTTCTTT
CAWSELSYEAFF
>once|TRBV7-6|TRBD2|TRBJ2-5
TGTGCCAGCAGCTTAGGCCTCCAGCGGGACGGAGAGACCCAGTACTTC
CASSLGLQRDGETQYF
>once|TRBV19|.|TRBJ2-1
TGTGCCAGTAGTATAGTCGGGGGAGGCTACAATGAGCAGTTCTTC
CASSIVGGGYNEQFF
>.|TRBV19|.|TRBJ2-7
TGTGCCAGTAGTATCGGGGTTGGTGGAGCCTACGAGCAGTACTTC
CASSIGVGGAYEQYF
>.|TRBV9|.|TRBJ1-2
TGTGCCAGCAGCGTCGAGGGAGATGGCTACACCTTC
CASSVEGDGYTF
>few|TRBV30|TRBD2|TRBJ2-1
TGTGCCTGGCATCGACTAGCGGGAGTATTAGATGAGCAGTTCTTC
CAWHRLAGVLDEQFF
>.|TRBV7-8|TRBD2|TRBJ2-7
TGTGCCAGCAGCTTAGGGGTGGGAGTGGGACTAATCCACTTC
CASSLGVGVGLIHF
>.|TRBV18|TRBD1|TRBJ1-1
TGTGCCAGCTCAGGACAGGGGGGAAGTGAAGCTTTCTTT
CASSGQGGSEAFF
>.|TRBV30|.|TRBJ1-2
TGTGCCTGGAGTGTGGGGAGCTTCTATGGCTACACCTTC
CAWSVGSFYGYTF
>few|TRBV4-1|.|TRBJ1-3
TGCGCCAGCAGCCAAGCCCCTCCGAGCTCTGGAAACACCATATATTTT
CASSQAPPSSGNTIYF
>.|TRBV6-1|.|TRBJ1-1
TGTGCCAGCAGTGAGGTCCCGGGGAACACTGAAGCTTTCTTT
CASSEVPGNTEAFF
>.|TRBV30|TRBD1|TRBJ1-5
TGTGCCTGGAGTACAGGGGAGTTTCAGCCCCAGCATTTT
CAWSTGEFQPQHF
>few|TRBV5-1|TRBD1|TRBJ2-2
TGCGCCAGCAGCTTGGCAGGGGGCGAAACGCCCGGGGAGCTGTTTTTT
CASSLAGGETPGELFF
>.|TRBV12-3/TRBV12-4|.|TRBJ1-5
TGTGCCAGCAGCCCCAGGCTGGAAAACCCCCAGCATTTT
CASSPRLENPQHF
>.|TRBV19|.|TRBJ1-2
TGTGCCAGTCAGGCTGGCCCCGCCAAAGTCTATGGCTACACCTTC
CASQAGPAKVYGYTF
>.|TRBV13|TRBD1|TRBJ2-7
TGTGCCAGCAGCCCCCCTCCCGGGACAGGGTTCTACGAGCAGTACTTC
CASSPPPGTGFYEQYF
>.|TRBV28|.|TRBJ2-2
TGTGCCAGCAGTTTGTTGGGCTTAGACACCGGGGAGCTGTTTTTT
CASSLLGLDTGELFF
>.|TRBV10-2|TRBD2|TRBJ2-7
TGCGCCAGCCGACTAGCGGGAGTATCCTACGAGCAGTACTTC
CASRLAGVSYEQYF
>.|TRBV10-1|TRBD1|TRBJ2-1
TGCGCCAGCAGGGGACAGGAGGTCGGTGAGCAGTTCTTC
CASRGQEVGEQFF
>.|TRBV7-3|.|TRBJ1-1
TGTGCCAGCAGCGCCGGGACAACTAACACTGAAGCTTTCTTT
CASSAGTTNTEAFF
>.|TRBV18|.|TRBJ1-5
TGTGCCAGCTCACCACCGGGTTCCGGGACTCCCATTCCCCAGCATTTT
CASSPPGSGTPIPQHF
>.|TRBV18|.|TRBJ1-1
TGTGCCAGCTTAACCGGGGTGAACACTGAAGCTTTCTTT
CASLTGVNTEAFF
>.|TRBV5-4|TRBD2|TRBJ2-7
TGTGCCAGCAGCTTGAAGCGGCTAGCGGGAGTCGGGCACGAGCAGTACTTC
CASSLKRLAGVGHEQYF
>.|TRBV7-9|.|TRBJ2-1
TGTGCCAGCAGCTTAGACCAGAATGAGCAGTTCTTC
CASSLDQNEQFF